The next 18 T cell receptor beta chains were all read from a single sample in a study of CD8 T cells in ankylosing spondylitis. Study-wide results and limits: Fewer than ten highly homologous variants made up a TCR beta motif that seemed to typify ankylosing spondylitis blood.

These receptors have no identified antigens. TCRdb reprocessed the 5' RACE reads with MiXCR, giving one entry per CDR3 protein. Seen here are about 210,000 distinct CDR3 sequences, about 7% observed once, and the top ten hold approximately 14%. Sequencing used blood, either unsorted or a sorted T cell fraction (not recorded which). These receptor sequences come from a male donor with ankylosing spondylitis.

The chain carries TRBV27 and TRBJ2-1, with D possibly TRBD2 on 5 matching bases. Germline V gene data show CDR1 as MNHEY and CDR2 as SMNVEV (reference sequence). The CDR3 runs 16 residues. V lost 10 bases and J 3 bases, leaving 22 bases between the germline ends. CDR3 protein: CAISSRPGYGYNEQFF. The CDR3 region has the DNA TGTGCCATCTCTTCTCGCCCGGGATATGGCTACAATGAGCAGTTCTTC.

This clonotype came up many times. V usage is TRBV7-9 and J usage is TRBJ1-1; TRBD1 matches at 8 bases. V shed 2 bases and J 4 bases; nucleotides not matched to a gene: 9. CDR3 size: 16 residues. The germline V gene encodes CDR1 SEHNR and CDR2 FQNEAQ (reference sequence). The CDR3 DNA reads as TGTGCCAGCAGCTTATCCCGTGGCCAGGGGGCCACTGAAGCTTTCTTT. It specifies CASSLSRGQGATEAFF.

The rearrangement joins TRBV5-1 to TRBJ2-7; the D gene is possibly TRBD1 (6 bases). The CDR3 has 13 amino acids. Trimming pared 3 bases from V and 3 bases from J, leaving 10 bases between. Germline CDR1 reads SGHRS; CDR2 reads YFSETQ. The CDR3 here is CASSSDSHYEQYF. CDR3 nucleotides: TGCGCCAGCAGCTCGGACAGCCACTACGAGCAGTACTTC.

This clonotype has a count of ten or more. The CDR3 bases are TGTGCCAGCAGCTTATCGTCGGGGAGGGGGACCTACAATGAGCAGTTCTTC. As protein: CASSLSSGRGTYNEQFF. The chain combines TRBV7-9 with TRBJ2-1, with D possibly TRBD2 on 7 matching bases. This CDR3 region has 17 residues. The V end lost 2 bases, the J end lost 2 bases, and 16 bases lay between the germline ends. Germline lookup yields CDR1 SEHNR and CDR2 FQNEAQ (reference sequence). Based on the CDR3 plus reference TRBV7-9 and TRBJ2-1, the full variable domain is DTGVSQNPRHKITKRGQNVTFRCDPISEHNRLYWYRQTLGQGPEFLTYFQNEAQLEKSRLLSDRFSAERPKGSFSTLEIQRTEQGDSAMYLCASSLSSGRGTYNEQFFGPGTRLTVL.

A few counts support this clonotype. The rearrangement joins TRBV19 to TRBJ2-1; D not resolved. Trimming left V 3 bases short and J 5 bases short, with 8 bases between. CDR1 and CDR2 from the germline V gene are LNHDA and SQIVND (reference sequence). This CDR3 spans 13 amino acids. The CDR3 is CASSIWIDNEQFF. CDR3 nucleotide sequence: TGTGCCAGTAGTATTTGGATTGACAATGAGCAGTTCTTC.

There are a few counts of this clonotype. The chain has TRBV6-1 and TRBJ1-5; perhaps TRBD1 as D (5 bases). CDR1 is MNHNS and CDR2 is SASEGT in the germline V gene. CDR3 length equals 16 residues. The V end lost 0 bases, the J end lost 2 bases, and 11 bases lay between the germline ends. CDR3 DNA sequence: TGTGCCAGCAGTGAAGCCCGGGGGTGGGGCAATCAGCCCCAGCATTTT. This translates into CASSEARGWGNQPQHF.

This clonotype was picked up many times. The V call is TRBV29-1, the J call TRBJ1-2; D is perhaps TRBD1 (6 bases). The CDR3 consists of 15 residues. In germline, CDR1 is SQVTM, CDR2 ANQGSEA. V lost 7 bases and J lost 0, with 18 bases in between. CDR3 DNA: TGCAGCGCCATTTCCAACAGGGTAACTAACTATGGCTACACCTTC. Translated: CSAISNRVTNYGYTF.

The V and J genes are TRBV11-2 and TRBJ2-7; perhaps TRBD1 as D (5 bases). This CDR3 comprises 13 residues. The germline V gene encodes CDR1 SGHAT and CDR2 FQNNGV. V lost 3 bases, J lost 3 bases, and 9 bases lay in between. The CDR3 sequence: CASSFQGDYEQYF. The CDR3 bases are TGTGCCAGCAGCTTCCAGGGCGACTACGAGCAGTACTTC.

In this sample, this clonotype turned up many times. The chain links TRBV12-3 or TRBV12-4 to TRBJ2-7, with D tentatively TRBD1 or TRBD2 (5 bases each). The CDR3 loop spans 13 amino acids. Trimming stripped 1 base from V and 6 bases from J, with 10 bases between. The CDR3 DNA follows: TGTGCCAGCAGTTTAGGGCCTGGGACCGAGCAGTACTTC. Translation: CASSLGPGTEQYF.

There are many counts of this clonotype. The chain employs TRBV29-1 and TRBJ2-2; D unresolved. The CDR3 consists of 11 residues. The germline CDR1 and CDR2 sequences are SQVTM and ANQGSEA. With 3 bases removed from V and 6 bases from J, the gap between germline ends came to 5 bases. In DNA form, the CDR3 reads TGCAGCGTTGAGCATTCCGGGGAGCTGTTTTTT. It yields the protein CSVEHSGELFF.

This clonotype has more than one count but fewer than ten. The chain joins TRBV28 to TRBJ2-3; 8 bases are a match to TRBD2. With V trimmed by 6 bases and J by 4 bases, 12 bases remained unmatched. CDR1 is MDHEN, CDR2 SYDVKM, per germline. CDR3 length: 16 amino acids. CDR3 DNA sequence: TGTGCCAGCAGCCCCGGGGGGCGGGGGGTTGCAGATACGCAGTATTTT. Protein: CASSPGGRGVADTQYF.

This clonotype was found many times. J is TRBJ1-1 and V is TRBV7-9, with 7 bases matching TRBD1. V was clipped by 3 bases and J by 8 bases; unmatched bases: 6. The length of the CDR3 is 13 residues. The germline gives CDR1 SEHNR, CDR2 FQNEAQ (reference sequence). Here the CDR3 DNA reads TGTGCCAGCAGCTTCCCGGACAGGTCGGAAGCTTTCTTT. It codes for CASSFPDRSEAFF.

This clonotype has more than one count but fewer than ten. The rearrangement uses TRBV15 and TRBJ2-7; D possibly matches TRBD1 or TRBD2 (6 bases each). This CDR3 contains 13 residues. Trimming left V 5 bases short and J 7 bases short, with 15 bases between. Germline CDR1 LNHNV, CDR2 YYDKDF (reference sequence). CDR3: CATSGLQGVEQYF. For the CDR3, the DNA is TGTGCCACCAGCGGACTACAGGGAGTGGAGCAGTACTTC.

This clonotype was seen ten or more times. The chain joins TRBV12-3 or TRBV12-4 to TRBJ2-7, with D possibly being TRBD2 (5 bases). With 6 bases removed from V and 3 bases from J, the gap between germline ends came to 12 bases. This CDR3 comprises 13 residues. The CDR3 loop is CASSREGNYEQYF. In DNA form, the CDR3 reads TGTGCCAGCAGCCGGGAAGGGAACTACGAGCAGTACTTC.

This clonotype was observed many times. In DNA form, the CDR3 reads TGTGCCAGCAGTCCGCCTACCCTAGAGCAGTACTTC. It yields the protein CASSPPTLEQYF. The chain links TRBV28 to TRBJ2-7; no reliable D call. The CDR3 contains 12 residues. Deletions cut 5 bases from V and 7 bases from J, with 12 bases between. From germline, CDR1 is MDHEN and CDR2 SYDVKM.

The table lists this clonotype with many counts. The rearrangement joins TRBV27 to TRBJ2-5, with TRBD2 identical over 7 bases. Germline trimming cut 6 bases from V and 5 bases from J; bases unmatched to any gene: 12. This CDR3 comprises 15 residues. CDR1 is MNHEY, CDR2 SMNVEV, per germline (reference sequence). As DNA, the CDR3 is TGTGCCAGCAGACAGACTAGCTACTCCTTGGAGACCCAGTACTTC. Protein sequence: CASRQTSYSLETQYF.

In this sample, this clonotype turned up many times. V usage is TRBV6-5 and J usage is TRBJ1-4; D is undetermined. V lost 3 bases and J 6 bases, leaving 8 bases between the germline ends. This CDR3 contains 13 residues. Looked up from germline, CDR1 is MNHEY and CDR2 is SVGAGI. CDR3 nucleotide sequence: TGTGCCAGCAGTTATGCGGGAGATGAAAAACTGTTTTTT. Translating it yields CASSYAGDEKLFF.

The CDR3 region has the DNA TGTGCCAGCAGTTTAGGCGGGGCTTATAACACTGAAGCTTTCTTT. This encodes CASSLGGAYNTEAFF. V is TRBV27 and J is TRBJ1-1; the D gene is possibly TRBD1 (5 bases). Deletions cut 2 bases from V and 2 bases from J, with 12 bases between. The CDR3 consists of 15 residues. Looked up from germline, CDR1 is MNHEY and CDR2 is SMNVEV (reference sequence).